Listed here are 5 T cell receptor beta chains from one sample, sequenced in a study of blood T cells in healthy people across ages. For the second PCR, which ran for roughly 7 to 11 cycles, a sample-barcoded 5' primer and a J-beta primer mix were used. TCRdb fed the 5' RACE reads into MiXCR, producing one record per CDR3 protein. The sample records roughly 2 million distinct CDR3 sequences, about 50% being singletons. What was sequenced was blood. These receptors were taken from a woman aged 40 to 50 in good health.

The chain is built from TRBV27 and TRBJ1-1, with a tentative D call TRBD1 (6 bases). Germline loops: CDR1 MNHEY, CDR2 SMNVEV (reference sequence). This CDR3 is built from 11 residues. With 3 bases removed from V and 9 bases from J, the gap between germline ends came to 8 bases. CDR3 nucleotide sequence: TGTGCCAGCAGTTTCGGACAGCAAGCTTTCTTT. It translates to CASSFGQQAFF.

The chain employs TRBV27 and TRBJ2-3; either TRBD1 or TRBD2 may supply D (6 bases each). V lost 5 bases and J 6 bases, leaving 18 bases between the germline ends. Germline CDR1 is MNHEY and CDR2 is SMNVEV (reference sequence). This CDR3 contains 15 residues. This chain's CDR3 is CASSPPGAFGDTQYF. Here the CDR3 DNA reads TGTGCCAGCAGTCCCCCGGGGGCCTTCGGGGATACGCAGTATTTT.

The V and J genes are TRBV24-1 and TRBJ1-2, with no clear D. Germline V gene lookup returns CDR1 KGHDR and CDR2 SFDVKD. The CDR3 has 13 residues. With 0 bases removed from V and 8 bases from J, the gap between germline ends came to 9 bases. The CDR3 loop is CATSDLGDWGYTF. The CDR3 DNA sequence: TGTGCCACCAGTGATTTGGGCGACTGGGGCTACACCTTC.

The V call is TRBV6-2 or TRBV6-3, the J call TRBJ2-5; 12 bases line up with TRBD1. The CDR3 totals 13 residues. The V and J ends lost 4 bases and 11 bases, in that order; junction bases with no gene match: 5. Germline CDR1 is MNHEY and CDR2 is SVGEGT. The CDR3 region has the DNA TGTGCCAGCAGTTGGGGACAGGGGGCAATGCAGTACTTC. It encodes CASSWGQGAMQYF.

This clonotype showed up just a few times. The chain carries TRBV4-1 and TRBJ1-2; TRBD1 aligns across 10 bases. CDR1 and CDR2 from the germline V gene are MGHRA and YSYEKL. CDR3 length: 16 amino acids. Losses at the gene ends were 3 bases for V and 8 bases for J; bases not matched to a gene: 12. For the CDR3, the DNA is TGCGCCAGCAGCCAGATATCCCGGGACAGGGGTAACGGCTACACCTTC. It yields the protein CASSQISRDRGNGYTF.